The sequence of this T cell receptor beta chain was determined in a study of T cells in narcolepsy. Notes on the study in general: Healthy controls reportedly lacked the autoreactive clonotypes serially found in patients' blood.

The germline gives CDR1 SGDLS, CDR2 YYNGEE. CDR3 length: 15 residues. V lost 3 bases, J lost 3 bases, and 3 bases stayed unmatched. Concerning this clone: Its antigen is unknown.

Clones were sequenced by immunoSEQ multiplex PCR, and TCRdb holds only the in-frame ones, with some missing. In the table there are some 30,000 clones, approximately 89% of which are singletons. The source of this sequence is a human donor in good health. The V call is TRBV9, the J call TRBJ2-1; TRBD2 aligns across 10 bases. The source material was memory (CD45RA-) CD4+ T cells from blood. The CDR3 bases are TGTGCCAGCAGCGGCGGACTAGCGGACTACAATGAGCAGTTCTTC. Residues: CASSGGLADYNEQFF. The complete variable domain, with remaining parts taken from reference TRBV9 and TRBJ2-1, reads DSGVTQTPKHLITATGQRVTLRCSPRSGDLSVYWYQQSLDQGLQFLIQYYNGEERAKGNILERFSAQQFPDLHSELNLSSLELGDSALYFCASSGGLADYNEQFFGPGTRLTVL.